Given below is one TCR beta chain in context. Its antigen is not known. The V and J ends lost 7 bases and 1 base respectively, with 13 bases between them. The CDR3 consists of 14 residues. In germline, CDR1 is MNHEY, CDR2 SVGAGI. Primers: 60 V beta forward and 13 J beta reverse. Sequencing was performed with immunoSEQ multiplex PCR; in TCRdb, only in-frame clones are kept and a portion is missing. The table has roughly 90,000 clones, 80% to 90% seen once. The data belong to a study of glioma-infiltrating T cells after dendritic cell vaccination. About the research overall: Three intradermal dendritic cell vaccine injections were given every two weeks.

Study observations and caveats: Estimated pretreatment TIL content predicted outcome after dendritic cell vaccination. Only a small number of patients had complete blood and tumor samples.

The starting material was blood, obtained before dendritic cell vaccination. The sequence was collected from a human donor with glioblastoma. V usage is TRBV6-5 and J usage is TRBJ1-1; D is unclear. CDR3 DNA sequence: TGTGCCAGCACGCTGTCAGGTCCGAACACTGAAGCTTTCTTT. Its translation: CASTLSGPNTEAFF.